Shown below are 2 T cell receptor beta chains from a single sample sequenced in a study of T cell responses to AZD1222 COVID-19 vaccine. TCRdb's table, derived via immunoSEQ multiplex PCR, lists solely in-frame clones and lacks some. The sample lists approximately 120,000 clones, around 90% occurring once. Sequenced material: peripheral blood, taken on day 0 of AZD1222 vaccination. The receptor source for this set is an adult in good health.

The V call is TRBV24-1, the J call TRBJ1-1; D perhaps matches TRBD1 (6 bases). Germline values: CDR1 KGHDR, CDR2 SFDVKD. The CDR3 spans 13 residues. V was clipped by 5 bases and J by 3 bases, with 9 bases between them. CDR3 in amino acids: CATSAPGDTEAFF. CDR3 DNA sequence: TGTGCCACCAGTGCCCCAGGGGACACTGAAGCTTTCTTT.

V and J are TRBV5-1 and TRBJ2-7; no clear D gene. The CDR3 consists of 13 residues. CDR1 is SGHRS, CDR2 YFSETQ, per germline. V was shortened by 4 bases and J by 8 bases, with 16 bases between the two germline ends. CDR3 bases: TGCGCCAGCAGCCCTCCTTCGGGCAAGCAGCAGTACTTC. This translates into CASSPPSGKQQYF.